The text below deals with one T cell receptor (beta chain). Its antigen is undetermined. The sample is drawn from a study of cytomegalovirus exposure and HLA in healthy donors. The PCR had 60 Vbeta and 13 Jbeta primers. Per the original data handling: In a later analysis, the count reached tens of millions of unique TCR beta chains, with around 11 million shared. TCRdb's copy holds only in-frame clones and misses some; the assay was immunoSEQ multiplex PCR. V, J and clone size derive from that table, while D and trimming were established from the DNA sequence. Among about 200,000 clones, 65% to 85% were seen once, and the ten largest hold roughly 0.71%. Study results and caveats: Earlier analysis yielded a pattern in which most TCR beta V segments were productive about 90% or about 30% of the time.

The sequence was collected from a boy younger than 10 in good health and CMV-seronegative. Sequenced: PBMCs.

The CDR3 nucleotides are TGTGCCAGCAGCGTAGCGGGACACCCGAGGGATGGCGAGCAGTACTTC. It yields the protein CASSVAGHPRDGEQYF. This chain uses TRBV9 with TRBJ2-7; perhaps TRBD1 as D (6 bases). Trimming cost V 0 bases and J 6 bases, with 19 bases left between them. CDR3 length equals 16 residues. Germline CDR1 is SGDLS and CDR2 is YYNGEE.